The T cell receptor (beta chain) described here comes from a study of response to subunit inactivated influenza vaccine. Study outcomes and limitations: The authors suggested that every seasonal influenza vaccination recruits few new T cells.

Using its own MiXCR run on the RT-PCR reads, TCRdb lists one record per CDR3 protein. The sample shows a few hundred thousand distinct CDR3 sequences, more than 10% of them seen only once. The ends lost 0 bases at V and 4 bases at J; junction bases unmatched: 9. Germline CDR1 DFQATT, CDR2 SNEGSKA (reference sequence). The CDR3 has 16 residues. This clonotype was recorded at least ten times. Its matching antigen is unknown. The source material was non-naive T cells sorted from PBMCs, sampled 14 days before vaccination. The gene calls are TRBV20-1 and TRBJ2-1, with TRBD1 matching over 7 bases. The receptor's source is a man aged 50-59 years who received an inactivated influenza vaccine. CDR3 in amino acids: CSARDLDRPPYNEQFF. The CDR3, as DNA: TGCAGTGCTAGAGATTTGGACAGGCCGCCTTACAATGAGCAGTTCTTC.